These 28 T cell receptor beta chains share one sample of origin, sequenced in a study of cytomegalovirus exposure and HLA in healthy donors. 13 Jbeta primers and 60 Vbeta primers were used for the PCR. Clones were sequenced by immunoSEQ multiplex PCR, and TCRdb holds only the in-frame ones, with some missing. The table includes 120,000 or so clones, about four fifths detected once. Input material: PBMCs. These receptors all come from a female donor in good health and CMV-seropositive.

This clone was counted a single time. The rearrangement uses TRBV28 and TRBJ1-1, with a tentative D call TRBD1 (6 bases). Trimming shortened V by 8 bases and J by 4 bases, and 14 bases separated the two germline ends. The CDR3 has 13 amino acids. CDR1 is MDHEN, CDR2 SYDVKM, per germline. CDR3 sequence (DNA): TGTGCCAGCTTGGCGGGGGGCCCCACTGAAGCTTTCTTT. Its translation: CASLAGGPTEAFF.

This sequence joins TRBV7-9 and TRBJ1-1, with D perhaps TRBD1 (5 bases). The germline gives CDR1 SEHNR, CDR2 FQNEAQ (reference sequence). The CDR3 has 14 residues. The V end was cut by 3 bases, the J end by 1 base, with 9 bases between. The CDR3 nucleotides are TGTGCCAGCAGCTTGACAGCGCCGAACACTGAAGCTTTCTTT. It translates to CASSLTAPNTEAFF.

This chain links TRBV19 with TRBJ1-5; 8 positions match TRBD1. V lost 6 bases and J lost 4; bases outside the gene matches: 8. There are 15 residues in the CDR3. Germline lookup yields CDR1 LNHDA and CDR2 SQIVND (reference sequence). The CDR3 region is CASRTGQEFNQPQHF. Here the CDR3 DNA reads TGTGCCAGTAGGACGGGACAGGAGTTTAATCAGCCCCAGCATTTT.

The chain joins TRBV7-2 to TRBJ2-1; maybe TRBD1 (5 bases). V dropped 5 bases and J dropped 10 bases, with 9 bases sitting between them. CDR3 length: 11 amino acids. Germline CDR1 and CDR2: SGHTA and FQGNSA. The DNA for the CDR3 is TGTGCCAGCAGCCAAAGGGGCGAGCAGTTCTTC. Protein: CASSQRGEQFF.

V gene TRBV11-3 combines with J gene TRBJ2-7; tentatively, D is TRBD1 (6 bases). The CDR3 has 13 residues. CDR1 is SGHNT, CDR2 YENEEA, per germline. V lost 3 bases, J lost 6 bases, and 12 bases lay in between. CDR3 region: CASSFIPTGEQYF. The CDR3, as DNA: TGTGCCAGCAGCTTCATCCCGACAGGCGAGCAGTACTTC.

The count of this clone is one. V usage is TRBV5-5 and J usage is TRBJ1-2; weak D call: TRBD1 (5 bases). Between the trimmed V and J ends, which lost 4 bases and 5 bases, there was a span of 18 bases. The CDR3 runs to 15 residues. In germline, CDR1 is SGHKS, CDR2 YYEKEE (reference sequence). CDR3: CASSLGQGLPYGYTF. The CDR3 nucleotides are TGTGCCAGCAGCCTGGGGCAGGGCCTCCCTTATGGCTACACCTTC. Supplemented by reference TRBV5-5 and TRBJ1-2, the full variable domain reads DAGVTQSPTHLIKTRGQQVTLRCSPISGHKSVSWYQQVLGQGPQFIFQYYEKEERGRGNFPDRFSARQFPNYSSELNVNALLLGDSALYLCASSLGQGLPYGYTFGSGTRLTVV.

The V gene is TRBV7-2, the J gene TRBJ2-7; 10 bases align to TRBD2. V gave up 1 base and J gave up 7 bases; unmatched junction bases: 10. Per germline, CDR1 SGHTA and CDR2 FQGNSA. The CDR3 runs to 16 residues. The CDR3 reads CASSLGTSGAAVEQYF. The DNA for the CDR3 is TGTGCCAGCAGCTTAGGTACTAGCGGGGCTGCGGTGGAGCAGTACTTC.

The rearrangement joins TRBV19 to TRBJ1-1, with D perhaps TRBD1 (5 bases). This CDR3 is 13 amino acids long. Per germline, CDR1 LNHDA and CDR2 SQIVND (reference sequence). Trimming left V 3 bases short and J 8 bases short, with 13 bases between. CDR3 sequence (DNA): TGTGCCAGTAGTATTACTGGAGGGGTAGAAGCTTTCTTT. The encoded protein is CASSITGGVEAFF.

This clone was picked up a small number of times. The chain carries TRBV5-1 and TRBJ1-1, with TRBD1 identical over 7 bases. J lost 3 bases, V lost 7 bases, and 12 bases had no gene match. The CDR3 is made up of 15 amino acids. Germline lookup yields CDR1 SGHRS and CDR2 YFSETQ. The CDR3 DNA reads as TGCGCCAGCGGCGGACAGGAAGTGTCGGACACTGAAGCTTTCTTT. Translation gives CASGGQEVSDTEAFF.

The gene calls are TRBV10-1 and TRBJ2-7, with TRBD1 identical over 9 bases. The length of the CDR3 is 15 residues. Germline V gives CDR1 WNHNN, CDR2 SYGVQD (reference sequence). The V gene end was trimmed by 7 bases and the J gene end by 1 base; junction bases not matched to a gene: 8. In nucleotides, the CDR3 is TGCGCCAGCAATTACAGGGGGCGAAGGTCCTACGAGCAGTACTTC. This translates into CASNYRGRRSYEQYF.

This clone occurred a few times. The chain uses TRBV5-1 and TRBJ1-1; 9 positions match TRBD1. The germline V gene encodes CDR1 SGHRS and CDR2 YFSETQ. V lost 4 bases, J lost 7 bases, and 5 bases stayed unmatched. This CDR3 contains 13 residues. CDR3: CASSAGQGGEAFF. DNA for the CDR3: TGCGCCAGCAGCGCGGGACAGGGCGGTGAAGCTTTCTTT.

The chain carries TRBV5-1 and TRBJ1-2, with no clear D. Germline CDR1 and CDR2: SGHRS and YFSETQ. There are 14 residues in the CDR3. The V end was cut by 1 base, the J end by 0 bases, with 7 bases between. The CDR3 nucleotides read TGCGCCAGCAGCTTGAACAGACCTAACTATGGCTACACCTTC. Translating it yields CASSLNRPNYGYTF.

The chain employs TRBV4-2 and TRBJ2-7; no clear D gene. V lost 1 base to trimming and J lost 2 bases, with 12 bases between them. Germline V CDR1 and CDR2: LGHNA, YNFKEQ. This CDR3 comprises 15 residues. The CDR3 DNA sequence: TGTGCCAGCAGCCAAGGACGAGGCCGGACCTACGAGCAGTACTTC. It is translated as CASSQGRGRTYEQYF.

V usage is TRBV5-4 and J usage is TRBJ2-5, with 7 bases identical to TRBD1. In germline, CDR1 is SGHNT, CDR2 YYREEE (reference sequence). The CDR3 runs 15 residues. Germline trimming cut 3 bases from V and 2 bases from J; bases unmatched to any gene: 7. CDR3 region: CASSSTQGVQETQYF. CDR3 DNA: TGTGCCAGCAGCTCGACTCAGGGGGTACAAGAGACCCAGTACTTC. The full variable domain, rest sourced from reference TRBV5-4 and TRBJ2-5, is ETGVTQSPTHLIKTRGQQVTLRCSSQSGHNTVSWYQQALGQGPQFIFQYYREEENGRGNFPPRFSGLQFPNYSSELNVNALELDDSALYLCASSSTQGVQETQYFGPGTRLLVL.

The chain combines TRBV27 with TRBJ1-1; D gene ambiguous. Germline CDR1 reads MNHEY; CDR2 reads SMNVEV (reference sequence). The CDR3 consists of 14 residues. V lost 4 bases, J lost 3 bases, and 12 bases lay in between. CDR3 nucleotide sequence: TGTGCCAGCAGTTGGCGGGTATGGGACACTGAAGCTTTCTTT. Its protein is CASSWRVWDTEAFF.

V and J are TRBV7-9 and TRBJ2-2; the D gene is possibly TRBD1 (6 bases). The CDR3 is 14 amino acids. The germline gives CDR1 SEHNR, CDR2 FQNEAQ (reference sequence). V lost 0 bases, J lost 6 bases, and 8 bases lay in between. CDR3 sequence: CASSLAKGAGELFF. CDR3 nucleotides: TGTGCCAGCAGCTTAGCGAAGGGGGCCGGGGAGCTGTTTTTT.

The V and J genes are TRBV18 and TRBJ1-4, with D perhaps TRBD1 (5 bases). The CDR3 sequence is 13 residues long. The V gene lost 3 bases and the J gene lost 8 bases, with 10 bases spanning the gap. Germline values: CDR1 KGHSH, CDR2 LQKENI. CDR3 in DNA: TGTGCCAGCTCACCGGGACTTATAGAAAAACTGTTTTTT. It yields the protein CASSPGLIEKLFF.

The CDR3 sequence is CASSRAGGNTGELFF. CDR3 sequence (DNA): TGTGCCAGCAGCAGAGCGGGGGGAAACACCGGGGAGCTGTTTTTT. J is TRBJ2-2 and V is TRBV7-3; 9 positions agree with TRBD2. Germline CDR1 and CDR2: SGHTA and FQGTGA. The CDR3 has 15 amino acids. Trimming removed 5 bases from V and 2 bases from J; junction bases left unmatched: 3.

As DNA, the CDR3 is TGTGCCAGCAGTGAAGTTAGGACATCCTACGAGCAGTACTTC. It codes for CASSEVRTSYEQYF. The chain uses TRBV2 and TRBJ2-7, with D perhaps TRBD1 (5 bases). The CDR3 runs to 14 residues. Trimming shortened V by 1 base and J by 1 base, and 8 bases separated the two germline ends. Per the germline V gene, CDR1 is SNHLY and CDR2 is FYNNEI.

The chain joins TRBV7-9 to TRBJ2-2; TRBD2 aligns across 13 bases. The CDR3 runs to 17 residues. The trim removed 2 bases at V and 7 bases at J, leaving 7 bases unmatched. Germline values: CDR1 SEHNR, CDR2 FQNEAQ (reference sequence). The CDR3 reads CASSLRTSGGADGELFF. The CDR3 nucleotides are TGTGCCAGCAGCTTAAGAACTAGCGGGGGGGCCGACGGGGAGCTGTTTTTT.

The gene calls are TRBV19 and TRBJ1-1; 7 bases line up with TRBD1. Germline trimming cut 4 bases from V and 4 bases from J; bases unmatched to any gene: 6. This CDR3 region has 14 residues. Germline V gene sequence: CDR1 LNHDA, CDR2 SQIVND (reference sequence). The CDR3 DNA reads as TGTGCCAGTAGTAACAGGGGAGGATTCACTGAAGCTTTCTTT. Protein product: CASSNRGGFTEAFF. The variable domain in full, with the rest retrieved from reference TRBV19 and TRBJ1-1, is DGGITQSPKYLFRKEGQNVTLSCEQNLNHDAMYWYRQDPGQGLRLIYYSQIVNDFQKGDIAEGYSVSREKKESFPLTVTSAQKNPTAFYLCASSNRGGFTEAFFGQGTRLTVV.

V is TRBV7-9 and J is TRBJ1-4; D is unclear. The CDR3 covers 18 residues. Trimming pared 1 base from V and 0 bases from J, leaving 15 bases between. Germline CDR1 SEHNR, CDR2 FQNEAQ (reference sequence). This CDR3 reads CASSLGTLHGPTNEKLFF. The CDR3 DNA reads TGTGCCAGCAGCTTAGGGACTCTCCACGGGCCAACTAATGAAAAACTGTTTTTT. The whole variable domain, remainder taken from reference TRBV7-9 and TRBJ1-4, is DTGVSQNPRHKITKRGQNVTFRCDPISEHNRLYWYRQTLGQGPEFLTYFQNEAQLEKSRLLSDRFSAERPKGSFSTLEIQRTEQGDSAMYLCASSLGTLHGPTNEKLFFGSGTQLSVL.

V usage is TRBV19 and J usage is TRBJ1-2; D is possibly TRBD1 (5 bases). Germline values: CDR1 LNHDA, CDR2 SQIVND (reference sequence). V dropped 1 base and J dropped 7 bases, with 13 bases sitting between them. The CDR3 is 14 residues long. CDR3 coding DNA: TGTGCCAGTAGTATAGGGGGCCAGGCAAGTGGCTACACCTTC. The encoded protein is CASSIGGQASGYTF.

This chain uses TRBV25-1 with TRBJ2-1, with D uncertain. The CDR3 spans 14 residues. Between the trimmed V and J ends, which lost 0 bases and 7 bases, there was a span of 10 bases. Germline CDR1 reads MGHDK; CDR2 reads SYGVNS. CDR3 region: CASSEYPLQNEQFF. The CDR3, as DNA: TGTGCCAGCAGTGAATACCCCTTACAAAATGAGCAGTTCTTC.

The chain links TRBV5-1 to TRBJ2-3, with a tentative D call TRBD2 (7 bases). The CDR3 covers 14 residues. V lost 0 bases and J 5 bases, leaving 10 bases between the germline ends. The germline CDR1 and CDR2 sequences are SGHRS and YFSETQ. Here the CDR3 DNA reads TGCGCCAGCAGCTTGGGAGGGGGGGGAGATACGCAGTATTTT. Protein: CASSLGGGGDTQYF.

This chain joins TRBV19 and TRBJ1-5; D may be TRBD1 (5 bases). CDR3 length: 12 amino acids. Germline CDR1 is LNHDA and CDR2 is SQIVND (reference sequence). The V gene lost 5 bases and the J gene lost 4 bases, with 6 bases spanning the gap. The CDR3 is CASSGGNQPQHF. CDR3 bases: TGTGCCAGTAGTGGGGGGAATCAGCCCCAGCATTTT.

The CDR3 protein is CASSMRLTTEAFF. The DNA of the CDR3 is TGTGCCAGTAGTATGCGGCTTACCACTGAAGCTTTCTTT. V gene TRBV19 combines with J gene TRBJ1-1, with D hard to call. Germline-derived CDR1 and CDR2 are LNHDA and SQIVND (reference sequence). There are 13 residues in the CDR3. Trimming left V 3 bases short and J 4 bases short, with 9 bases between.

The chain has TRBV18 and TRBJ2-1; tentative D call: TRBD2 (5 bases). Germline CDR1 reads KGHSH; CDR2 reads LQKENI. This CDR3 has 13 amino acids. Trimming took 5 bases from V and 11 from J, leaving 16 bases between them. The CDR3 bases are TGTGCCAGCTCAAGCGGTGAGGGTCAGCAGCAGTTCTTC. Translated: CASSSGEGQQQFF.